Presented here are 31 T cell receptor beta chains from one specimen sequenced in a study of blood T cell repertoires in COVID-19. Profiling relied on immunoSEQ multiplex PCR, and the TCRdb table lists in-frame clones only, not all of them. The table records about 130,000 clones, around nine tenths of them present only once. Sequences were obtained from peripheral blood. These receptors were taken from a woman between 65 and 79 years old with COVID-19, enrolled during active disease.

This clone was detected only a few times. V is TRBV24-1 and J is TRBJ2-5; D not resolved. The V and J ends lost 9 bases and 5 bases respectively, with 9 bases between them. This CDR3 is built from 11 residues. The germline CDR1 and CDR2 sequences are KGHDR and SFDVKD. In DNA form, the CDR3 reads TGTGCCACCGCGGCGGCCGAGACCCAGTACTTC. Residues: CATAAAETQYF.

V usage is TRBV28 and J usage is TRBJ1-6; TRBD1 is a possible D gene (5 bases). Germline loops: CDR1 MDHEN, CDR2 SYDVKM. With 8 bases removed from V and 11 bases from J, the gap between germline ends came to 10 bases. The CDR3 loop spans 11 amino acids. CDR3 sequence reads: CASRTIPPLHF. The DNA of the CDR3 is TGTGCCAGCCGGACAATCCCACCCCTCCACTTT.

The chain uses TRBV28 and TRBJ2-7; TRBD1 is a possible D gene (6 bases). The V end lost 5 bases, the J end lost 5 bases, and 16 bases lay between the germline ends. The CDR3 has 14 residues. CDR1 MDHEN and CDR2 SYDVKM come from the germline V gene. CDR3 amino acids: CASSLAGEPHEQYF. DNA for the CDR3: TGTGCCAGCAGTCTCGCAGGGGAGCCTCACGAGCAGTACTTC.

This sequence joins TRBV5-1 and TRBJ1-2; 7 bases align to TRBD1. This CDR3 has 14 residues. Germline V lookup: CDR1 SGHRS, CDR2 YFSETQ. Unmatched junction bases numbered 7, after V lost 4 bases and J lost 4 bases. The CDR3 coding sequence is TGCGCCAGCAGCAATAACAGGGGTGCCTATGGCTACACCTTC. Translated: CASSNNRGAYGYTF. Looking up the rest from reference TRBV5-1 and TRBJ1-2 gives the full variable domain: KAGVTQTPRYLIKTRGQQVTLSCSPISGHRSVSWYQQTPGQGLQFLFEYFSETQRNKGNFPGRFSGRQFSNSRSEMNVSTLELGDSALYLCASSNNRGAYGYTFGSGTRLTVV.

This rearrangement joins TRBV5-5 to TRBJ2-5; 8 positions match TRBD2. The V gene end was trimmed by 5 bases and the J gene end by 4 bases; junction bases not matched to a gene: 7. The CDR3 consists of 14 residues. Germline V lookup: CDR1 SGHKS, CDR2 YYEKEE (reference sequence). The CDR3 loop is CASRPPSGPETQYF. The CDR3 bases are TGTGCCAGCAGACCACCTAGCGGGCCAGAGACCCAGTACTTC.

This chain joins TRBV4-1 and TRBJ1-6; TRBD1 aligns across 9 bases. The CDR3 runs to 18 residues. After removal of 1 base from V and 7 bases from J, the junction contained 11 bases not matched to a gene. Per germline, CDR1 MGHRA and CDR2 YSYEKL. This CDR3 is CASSQGFARQGVNSPLHF. In nucleotides, the CDR3 is TGCGCCAGCAGCCAAGGGTTCGCTAGACAGGGGGTGAATTCACCCCTCCACTTT.

The genes are TRBV28 and TRBJ1-3; the D gene is possibly TRBD1 (5 bases). Germline CDR1 reads MDHEN; CDR2 reads SYDVKM. The germline V and J ends were trimmed by 6 bases and 4 bases, with 19 bases remaining between them. This CDR3 contains 16 residues. CDR3 amino acids: CASRPNRGGSGNTIYF. Here the CDR3 DNA reads TGTGCCAGCAGACCCAACCGGGGGGGATCGGGAAACACCATATATTTT.

The rearrangement uses TRBV19 and TRBJ1-1, with D possibly being TRBD1 (5 bases). Germline assignment: CDR1 LNHDA and CDR2 SQIVND (reference sequence). This CDR3 region has 15 residues. Trimming removed 5 bases from V and 1 base from J, with 14 bases in between. CDR3 loop: CASSPTGHPNTEAFF. CDR3 nucleotide sequence: TGTGCCAGTAGTCCAACCGGACACCCGAACACTGAAGCTTTCTTT.

The chain uses TRBV7-8 and TRBJ1-5; possible D gene TRBD1, 5 bases. The length of the CDR3 is 13 residues. V shed 5 bases and J shed 11 bases, with 16 bases lying between them. Looked up from germline, CDR1 is SGHVS and CDR2 is FQNEAQ. CDR3: CASSIEDRGTQHF. CDR3 sequence (DNA): TGTGCCAGCAGCATAGAGGACCGGGGGACCCAGCATTTT. Drawing the rest from reference TRBV7-8 and TRBJ1-5, the complete variable domain is GAGVSQSPRYKVAKRGQDVALRCDPISGHVSLFWYQQALGQGPEFLTYFQNEAQLDKSGLPSDRFFAERPEGSVSTLKIQRTQQEDSAVYLCASSIEDRGTQHFGDGTRLSIL.

This chain links TRBV30 with TRBJ2-1; D ambiguous. This CDR3 region has 11 residues. V gave up 0 bases and J gave up 8 bases, with 5 bases separating them. Per the germline V gene, CDR1 is GTSNPN and CDR2 is SVGIG (reference sequence). In DNA form, the CDR3 reads TGTGCCTGGAGTGTAGCTGATGAGCAGTTCTTC. Translated, it gives CAWSVADEQFF.

The chain links TRBV30 to TRBJ2-2; no reliable D call. This CDR3 spans 13 amino acids. The V end lost 0 bases, the J end lost 6 bases, and 8 bases lay between the germline ends. CDR1 and CDR2 (germline): GTSNPN, SVGIG (reference sequence). The chain's CDR3 is CAWSVRVSGELFF. The CDR3 coding sequence is TGTGCCTGGAGTGTACGGGTTTCCGGGGAGCTGTTTTTT.

This clone has just a few counts. CDR3 nucleotide sequence: TGTGCCAGCAGTCTACAGGGGGCTCGGTATGGCTACACCTTC. Residues: CASSLQGARYGYTF. V is TRBV28 and J is TRBJ1-2; 9 nucleotides line up with TRBD1. V lost 5 bases and J lost 5; bases outside the gene matches: 6. This CDR3 is 14 amino acids long. Germline V gene data show CDR1 as MDHEN and CDR2 as SYDVKM.

This chain uses TRBV6-5 with TRBJ1-4, with D tentatively TRBD1 (5 bases). CDR1 is MNHEY and CDR2 is SVGAGI in the germline V gene. The length of the CDR3 is 15 residues. Trimming took off 6 bases at V and 7 bases at J, with 18 bases between the two ends. The CDR3 spells CASSPFQGVGEKLFF. The CDR3 DNA sequence: TGTGCCAGCAGCCCATTCCAGGGTGTAGGTGAAAAACTGTTTTTT.

V is TRBV11-3 and J is TRBJ2-5; TRBD1 might be the D (5 bases). Germline values: CDR1 SGHNT, CDR2 YENEEA. V dropped 5 bases and J dropped 5 bases, with 27 bases sitting between them. The CDR3 is 18 amino acids. The CDR3 loop reads CASSPGPSQETASETQYF. The CDR3 DNA sequence: TGTGCCAGCAGCCCCGGCCCCTCACAGGAGACCGCATCCGAGACCCAGTACTTC.

V and J are TRBV4-1 and TRBJ1-2; 7 bases line up with TRBD1. V was pared by 4 bases and J by 0 bases, with 8 bases of the junction left unmatched. Germline CDR1 is MGHRA and CDR2 is YSYEKL. The CDR3 sequence is 16 residues long. The CDR3 here is CASSPHLDRSNYGYTF. Written as DNA, the CDR3 is TGCGCCAGCAGCCCCCACCTGGACAGGTCTAACTATGGCTACACCTTC.

V gene TRBV6-5 combines with J gene TRBJ2-7; D may be TRBD1 (6 bases). The germline gives CDR1 MNHEY, CDR2 SVGAGI. V was shortened by 7 bases and J by 0 bases, with 16 bases between the two germline ends. There are 15 residues in the CDR3. The CDR3 loop is CASTSGTSSSYEQYF. CDR3 in DNA: TGTGCCAGCACCTCGGGGACATCAAGCTCCTACGAGCAGTACTTC.

This rearrangement joins TRBV5-4 to TRBJ2-3; 8 positions agree with TRBD2. The V and J ends lost 1 base and 5 bases, in that order; junction bases with no gene match: 6. Germline V gene data show CDR1 as SGHNT and CDR2 as YYREEE (reference sequence). This CDR3 is built from 15 residues. For the CDR3, the DNA is TGTGCCAGCAGCTTGCCCCTCGGGGGGGGAGATACGCAGTATTTT. Its translation: CASSLPLGGGDTQYF.

The chain uses TRBV28 and TRBJ1-5, with 10 bases lining up with TRBD1. The junction had 6 bases not matched to a gene; V was cut back by 3 bases and J by 7 bases. The germline V gene has CDR1 MDHEN and CDR2 SYDVKM. The CDR3 is 15 amino acids. As DNA, the CDR3 is TGTGCCAGCAGTTTGGGACAGGGGAGGGGGCAGCCCCAGCATTTT. Translated: CASSLGQGRGQPQHF.

Of note for this clone: One junction end does not reproduce the germline sequence, and a read error may be involved. The chain is built from TRBV19 and TRBJ1-4; no clear D. Germline loops: CDR1 LNHDA, CDR2 SQIVND (reference sequence). The CDR3 runs to 12 residues. DNA for the CDR3: TGTGCCAGTAGTATGGGCACGGGGAAAACTGTTTTT. Translated: CASSMGTGKTVF.

The gene calls are TRBV12-3 or TRBV12-4 and TRBJ1-5; D not certain. This CDR3 is 12 amino acids long. V was shortened by 2 bases and J by 7 bases, with 6 bases between the two germline ends. Here the CDR3 reads CASSLLGQPQHF. CDR3 sequence (DNA): TGTGCCAGCAGTTTACTCGGGCAGCCCCAGCATTTT.

The V gene is TRBV28, the J gene TRBJ2-7; 8 positions match TRBD1. This CDR3 is built from 15 residues. The J segment lost 7 bases and the V segment lost 10 bases, leaving 18 bases of the junction unmatched. Germline V CDR1 and CDR2: MDHEN, SYDVKM. The CDR3 spells CATLGQGAVVREQYF. The CDR3 region has the DNA TGTGCCACCTTGGGGCAGGGGGCTGTTGTAAGGGAGCAGTACTTC.

V usage is TRBV5-4 and J usage is TRBJ2-3; 7 nucleotides align to TRBD1. CDR3 length equals 17 residues. CDR1 SGHNT and CDR2 YYREEE come from the germline V gene (reference sequence). Germline trimming cut 1 base from V and 0 bases from J; bases unmatched to any gene: 8. This CDR3 is CASSLPLGQPSTDTQYF. For the CDR3, the DNA is TGTGCCAGCAGCTTGCCGCTGGGACAGCCTAGCACAGATACGCAGTATTTT.

The chain has TRBV6-2 or TRBV6-3 and TRBJ2-3; 7 bases are shared with TRBD1. Germline CDR1 and CDR2: MNHEY and SVGEGT. The V segment lost 6 bases and the J segment 2 bases; nucleotides outside the gene matches: 8. This CDR3 has 15 amino acids. This chain's CDR3 is CASSPQGRLTDTQYF. Written as DNA, the CDR3 is TGTGCCAGCAGCCCACAGGGGCGTCTCACAGATACGCAGTATTTT.

This clone was seen only once. The chain is built from TRBV3-1 (or the pseudogene TRBV3-2) and TRBJ2-7, with D possibly being TRBD2 (5 bases). This CDR3 spans 18 amino acids. V was pared by 0 bases and J by 4 bases, with 22 bases between. Germline V CDR1 and CDR2: LGHDT, YNNKEL (reference sequence). In DNA, the CDR3 is TGTGCCAGCAGCCAAGATAGATCCCTACGGAGGCGACGGTACGAGCAGTACTTC. As protein: CASSQDRSLRRRRYEQYF.

The chain couples TRBV3-1 (or the pseudogene TRBV3-2) to TRBJ1-4, with 9 bases fitting TRBD1. In germline, CDR1 is LGHDT, CDR2 YNNKEL (reference sequence). The CDR3 is 14 amino acids. J gave up 6 bases and V 1 base, and 0 bases lay outside the gene matches. The CDR3, as DNA: TGTGCCAGCAGCCAAGGACAGGGGGATGAAAAACTGTTTTTT. Its protein is CASSQGQGDEKLFF.

The gene calls are TRBV15 and TRBJ1-1; 8 bases align to TRBD1. This CDR3 is 16 amino acids long. V lost 5 bases to trimming and J lost 0 bases; unmatched junction nucleotides: 8. The germline V gene has CDR1 LNHNV and CDR2 YYDKDF (reference sequence). As DNA, the CDR3 is TGTGCCACCAGCGACCTCGGACAGGGCCTGAACACTGAAGCTTTCTTT. This translates into CATSDLGQGLNTEAFF.

This chain uses TRBV7-9 with TRBJ2-2; 8 positions match TRBD1. Per the germline V gene, CDR1 is SEHNR and CDR2 is FQNEAQ (reference sequence). This CDR3 comprises 15 residues. J gave up 3 bases and V 4 bases, and 4 bases lay outside the gene matches. The CDR3 DNA is TGTGCCAGCAGCTCGACAGGGGTTCACACCGGGGAGCTGTTTTTT. This translates into CASSSTGVHTGELFF. The full variable domain, rest sourced from reference TRBV7-9 and TRBJ2-2, is DTGVSQNPRHKITKRGQNVTFRCDPISEHNRLYWYRQTLGQGPEFLTYFQNEAQLEKSRLLSDRFSAERPKGSFSTLEIQRTEQGDSAMYLCASSSTGVHTGELFFGEGSRLTVL.

The chain combines TRBV7-9 with TRBJ1-4, with 9 bases that match TRBD1. V lost 4 bases and J lost 6; bases outside the gene matches: 6. Germline V gene lookup returns CDR1 SEHNR and CDR2 FQNEAQ (reference sequence). This CDR3 has 15 amino acids. In DNA, the CDR3 is TGTGCCAGCAGCTGGGGACAGGGTGAAGATGAAAAACTGTTTTTT. The encoded protein is CASSWGQGEDEKLFF.

The chain joins TRBV5-5 to TRBJ1-5; D not certain. V lost 4 bases, J lost 4 bases, and 21 bases lay in between. Germline lookup yields CDR1 SGHKS and CDR2 YYEKEE (reference sequence). The CDR3 has 17 amino acids. The CDR3 DNA follows: TGTGCCAGCAGCCCAACCGCAGGCCGGAATCCTAATCAGCCCCAGCATTTT. It is translated as CASSPTAGRNPNQPQHF.

The chain joins TRBV12-3 or TRBV12-4 to TRBJ2-5; maybe TRBD1 (6 bases). CDR3 length: 12 amino acids. Trimming shortened V by 7 bases and J by 2 bases, and 8 bases separated the two germline ends. The CDR3 bases are TGTGCCAGCACCCAGGGGCAAGAGACCCAGTACTTC. The encoded protein is CASTQGQETQYF.

This clone was recorded once. The rearrangement joins TRBV2 to TRBJ2-3; TRBD1 agrees at 11 bases. Germline V gene data show CDR1 as SNHLY and CDR2 as FYNNEI. There are 15 residues in the CDR3. Trimming cost V 6 bases and J 6 bases; bases outside gene matches: 8. CDR3 loop: CASRTGTGGGDTQYF. DNA of the CDR3: TGTGCCAGCAGAACCGGGACAGGGGGTGGTGATACGCAGTATTTT.